Listed below are T cell receptor beta chains from one sample, sequenced in a study of memory CD4+ T cells and cytomegalovirus serostatus. The protocol was immunoSEQ multiplex PCR, while the TCRdb copy is restricted to in-frame clones and leaves out a portion. The data contain about 58,000 clones, less than 85% of them singletons. The sample taken for sequencing was memory CD4+ T cells from blood. Receptors originate from an adult in good health and CMV-seronegative. Some clones in this sample may be carry-over from other donors' samples. Each CDR3 is given with its conserved first and last residue.

J gene	V gene	CDR3 protein
TRBJ1-2	TRBV6-1	CASDRVLALAHGYTF
TRBJ2-7	TRBV29-1	CSVAGQGYEQYF
TRBJ2-3	TRBV5-1	CASSPDRTDTQYF
TRBJ2-5	TRBV11-3	CASSLRDGTQYF
TRBJ1-1	TRBV5-6	CASSWNTEAFF
TRBJ1-2	TRBV21-1	CASKEDRARYGYTF
TRBJ2-1	TRBV4-1	CASSHRTSGVGNEQFF
TRBJ2-3	TRBV30	CAWRLGRAIPNDRTDTQYF
TRBJ2-3	TRBV19	CASNGGMVWGGTQYF
TRBJ1-2	TRBV5-1	CASSSGQVIQWRGYTF
TRBJ1-6	TRBV4-3	CASSQVLARNSPLHF
TRBJ1-3	TRBV2	CASSVGPGGGNTIYF
TRBJ1-5	TRBV27	CASSLLGSNQPQHF
TRBJ2-7	TRBV4-2	CASSQVSGNLYEQYF
TRBJ1-5	TRBV30	CAWSEGWGNGNQPQHF
TRBJ1-1	TRBV11-3	CASSLGTQTEAFF
TRBJ2-5	TRBV4-1	CASSQGGLGETQYF
TRBJ1-4	TRBV30	CAWSRQGNEKLFF
TRBJ2-3	TRBV5-1	CASSLNPTDTQYF
TRBJ1-4	TRBV6-6	CASSSQGNEKLFF
TRBJ1-2	TRBV7-2	CASSLGTGGGYTF
TRBJ1-5	TRBV28	CASRGGLYSNQPQHF
TRBJ1-1	TRBV28	CASFYKQGLGWYTEAFF
TRBJ2-7	TRBV5-4	CASSNLYEQYF
TRBJ2-2	TRBV4-2	CASHFGRADTGELFF
TRBJ2-7	TRBV6-6	CASRAIAETYEQYF
TRBJ2-7	TRBV19	CASSPRTGGGLEQYF
TRBJ2-1	TRBV5-1	CASSFGNAYNEQFF
TRBJ2-1	TRBV19	CASSRLEINEQFF
TRBJ1-1	TRBV6-5	CANPRDMNTEAFF
TRBJ2-7	TRBV29-1	CSVGTSGTYEQYF
TRBJ2-3	TRBV5-1	CASSLVSSGSVHTQYF